These 17 T cell receptor beta chains were all obtained from the same sample, sequenced in a study of shared clonotypes between healthy human individuals. Clones were sequenced by immunoSEQ multiplex PCR, and TCRdb holds only the in-frame ones, with some missing. The table has more than 1.2 million clones, around 98.5% seen once. Material for sequencing was naive CD4+ T cells sorted from blood. This sample's subset: CD45RA+ positively selected. These receptors all stem from a man aged 25 to 40 in good health.

This clone was seen once. The chain joins TRBV5-1 to TRBJ2-7; D is perhaps TRBD2 (5 bases). V lost 4 bases and J 3 bases, leaving 11 bases between the germline ends. Germline values: CDR1 SGHRS, CDR2 YFSETQ. CDR3 size: 13 residues. The CDR3 nucleotides are TGCGCCAGCAGCAAAGCGGACGACTACGAGCAGTACTTC. Translation gives CASSKADDYEQYF.

The chain recombines TRBV28 with TRBJ1-1, with D hard to call. The CDR3 covers 11 residues. Per germline, CDR1 MDHEN and CDR2 SYDVKM. The V gene lost 7 bases and the J gene lost 1 base, with 4 bases spanning the gap. CDR3 region: CASTTNTEAFF. DNA of the CDR3: TGTGCCAGCACAACGAACACTGAAGCTTTCTTT.

The rearrangement uses TRBV5-4 and TRBJ2-7; D is ambiguous. Looked up from germline, CDR1 is SGHNT and CDR2 is YYREEE (reference sequence). The ends were cut back, 4 bases at V and 3 bases at J, with 11 bases in the middle. The CDR3 extends over 13 amino acids. The CDR3 spells CASSRAPRYEQYF. The CDR3 bases are TGTGCCAGCAGCCGCGCCCCTCGCTACGAGCAGTACTTC.

The V call is TRBV2, the J call TRBJ2-7, with D maybe TRBD1 (6 bases). This CDR3 has 12 amino acids. Trimming pared 6 bases from V and 4 bases from J, leaving 10 bases between. Germline values: CDR1 SNHLY, CDR2 FYNNEI. Written as DNA, the CDR3 is TGTGCCAGCAGGCCCACAGGGTACGAGCAGTACTTC. It codes for CASRPTGYEQYF.

This chain uses TRBV5-4 with TRBJ2-7; 13 nucleotides agree with TRBD2. The V segment lost 4 bases and the J segment 6 bases; nucleotides outside the gene matches: 7. The length of the CDR3 is 15 residues. Germline V lookup: CDR1 SGHNT, CDR2 YYREEE (reference sequence). CDR3 sequence: CASSRTSGSIGEQYF. CDR3 DNA sequence: TGTGCCAGCAGCCGGACTAGCGGGAGTATCGGCGAGCAGTACTTC.

The chain couples TRBV27 to TRBJ2-1; TRBD1 might be the D (5 bases). The V and J ends lost 6 bases and 6 bases respectively, with 15 bases between them. The CDR3 has 14 residues. Germline CDR1 reads MNHEY; CDR2 reads SMNVEV (reference sequence). The CDR3 coding sequence is TGTGCCAGCAGGGGGCTACGATGGAGCAATGAGCAGTTCTTC. Translated: CASRGLRWSNEQFF.

For the CDR3, the DNA is TGTGCCAGCAGCGACATTAGCGGGAGAACCTACAATGAGCAGTTCTTC. Translating gives CASSDISGRTYNEQFF. V is TRBV7-9 and J is TRBJ2-1; 9 bases match TRBD2. V was clipped by 5 bases and J by 2 bases; unmatched bases: 7. The germline gives CDR1 SEHNR, CDR2 FQNEAQ (reference sequence). The CDR3 length is 16 residues.

The rearrangement uses TRBV4-2 and TRBJ2-7; 7 bases align to TRBD2. J lost 6 bases, V lost 5 bases, and 16 bases had no gene match. Germline CDR1 reads LGHNA; CDR2 reads YNFKEQ. The CDR3 covers 16 residues. CDR3: CASSTYEGREVGEQYF. The CDR3 DNA reads TGTGCCAGCAGCACCTACGAGGGCCGGGAGGTGGGCGAGCAGTACTTC.

The chain recombines TRBV7-9 with TRBJ2-1; D tentatively fits TRBD1 or TRBD2 (5 bases each). V was cut by 5 bases and J by 6 bases, with 11 bases left in between. CDR1 is SEHNR, CDR2 FQNEAQ, per germline (reference sequence). There are 13 residues in the CDR3. The CDR3 loop reads CASSQRGPNEQFF. The CDR3 coding sequence is TGTGCCAGCAGCCAGAGGGGCCCCAATGAGCAGTTCTTC. Looking up the rest from reference TRBV7-9 and TRBJ2-1 gives the full variable domain: DTGVSQNPRHKITKRGQNVTFRCDPISEHNRLYWYRQTLGQGPEFLTYFQNEAQLEKSRLLSDRFSAERPKGSFSTLEIQRTEQGDSAMYLCASSQRGPNEQFFGPGTRLTVL.

The chain combines TRBV4-1 with TRBJ2-7; D gene uncertain. Trimming removed 3 bases from V and 0 bases from J, with 15 bases in between. This CDR3 is 16 amino acids long. CDR1 and CDR2 from the germline V gene are MGHRA and YSYEKL. The CDR3 DNA follows: TGCGCCAGCAGCCAGCTTAGTGAAATAATCTCCTACGAGCAGTACTTC. Residues: CASSQLSEIISYEQYF.

This chain links TRBV20-1 with TRBJ2-7; D is ambiguous. Trimming pared 5 bases from V and 2 bases from J, leaving 7 bases between. This CDR3 contains 11 residues. Germline-derived CDR1 and CDR2 are DFQATT and SNEGSKA (reference sequence). The CDR3 reads CSASYPYEQYF. CDR3 nucleotides: TGCAGTGCTTCGTATCCCTACGAGCAGTACTTC.

This rearrangement joins TRBV6-6 to TRBJ1-1; D uncertain. Trimming shortened V by 5 bases and J by 1 base, and 11 bases separated the two germline ends. The CDR3 contains 14 residues. From germline, CDR1 is MNHNY and CDR2 SVGAGI (reference sequence). CDR3 nucleotides: TGTGCCAGCAGTACCGTGGACGGGAACACTGAAGCTTTCTTT. It translates to CASSTVDGNTEAFF.

The chain couples TRBV2 to TRBJ1-1; D perhaps matches TRBD1 (5 bases). Germline V gene sequence: CDR1 SNHLY, CDR2 FYNNEI. This CDR3 has 13 amino acids. The V gene lost 5 bases and the J gene lost 6 bases, with 13 bases spanning the gap. The CDR3 region is CASSQGPSSEAFF. CDR3 nucleotide sequence: TGTGCCAGCAGTCAGGGACCTTCCTCTGAAGCTTTCTTT.

V and J are TRBV28 and TRBJ1-1; D uncertain. V lost 6 bases and J 4 bases, leaving 15 bases between the germline ends. The CDR3 totals 14 residues. Germline V CDR1 and CDR2: MDHEN, SYDVKM. The CDR3 nucleotides are TGTGCCAGCAGAACGCCCAAACGGGCCACTGAAGCTTTCTTT. Residues: CASRTPKRATEAFF.

The CDR3 DNA follows: TGTGCCAGCAGTTACTCGAACTTTGCGGGTGGTGGCTACACCTTC. It translates to CASSYSNFAGGGYTF. The chain links TRBV6-5 to TRBJ1-2; D call uncertain. Germline-derived CDR1 and CDR2 are MNHEY and SVGAGI. This CDR3 has 15 amino acids. V was clipped by 0 bases and J by 7 bases, with 15 bases between them.

The chain recombines TRBV29-1 with TRBJ2-5; no definite D call. Germline CDR1 reads SQVTM; CDR2 reads ANQGSEA. V was cut by 1 base and J by 2 bases, with 11 bases left in between. The length of the CDR3 is 14 residues. CDR3 coding DNA: TGCAGCGTTGAAGGTAGGCCCGATCAAGAGACCCAGTACTTC. Protein product: CSVEGRPDQETQYF.

V and J are TRBV5-6 and TRBJ2-7; 11 bases line up with TRBD2. The CDR3 is made up of 15 amino acids. Germline CDR1 is SGHDT and CDR2 is YYEEEE. V dropped 4 bases and J dropped 7; count of bases not matched to a gene: 10. The CDR3 protein is CASSRTSGPAGEQYF. CDR3 sequence (DNA): TGTGCCAGCAGCCGGACTAGCGGGCCCGCCGGGGAGCAGTACTTC.